The sequence of this T cell receptor beta chain was determined in a study of spatial heterogeneity in lung cancer. Overall study context: Each time, sequencing found more beta-chain sequences than alpha-chain sequences. TCR and UMI combinations that were unique each appeared, on average, more than ten times in raw reads.

Germline CDR1 and CDR2: MNHNS and SASEGT. The V end lost 6 bases, the J end lost 5 bases, and 16 bases lay between the germline ends. The CDR3 has 15 amino acids. General study results and limits: Within tumors, counts of expanded alpha and beta TCRs tracked tumor mutation counts.

Described time point: sample taken at primary tumor resection. TCRdb analysed the 5' RACE reads with MiXCR anew, one entry per CDR3 protein. Altogether approximately 1,200 distinct CDR3 sequences are present, 18% being singletons, with the ten largest covering less than 25%. By proportion, this clonotype is medium-sized. As yet, its antigen is unknown. The chain has TRBV6-1 and TRBJ1-4; the D is unclear. This sequence was found in a male donor with early-stage non-small cell lung cancer. Sequences were derived from lung tumor tissue, sampled at surgery. The CDR3 loop reads CASSGTELPNEKLFF. CDR3 nucleotide sequence: TGTGCCAGCAGCGGAACAGAGTTGCCGAATGAAAAACTGTTTTTT.